The source of this TCR beta chain is a study of cytomegalovirus exposure and HLA in healthy donors. The PCR made use of 60 Vbeta and 13 Jbeta primers. Generated by immunoSEQ multiplex PCR, the TCRdb table keeps only in-frame clones and is missing some. The sample carries about 73,000 clones, about 75% recorded once. Germline V gives CDR1 MNHNS, CDR2 SASEGT. V gave up 3 bases and J gave up 5 bases, with 11 bases separating them. This CDR3 region has 14 residues. This receptor was obtained from a man between 70 and 80 years old in good health and CMV-seronegative. The sample comprised PBMCs. The rearrangement links TRBV6-1 to TRBJ1-5; D is perhaps TRBD1 (6 bases). In DNA, the CDR3 is TGTGCCAGCAGTGATGGGGGGGGCTATCAGCCCCAGCATTTT. Residues: CASSDGGGYQPQHF.